This record covers a single TCR beta chain. In its sample, this clonotype was seen a few times. Its target antigen remains unknown. Base quality data are lacking; no much larger clone is found one base away. Receptor libraries were prepared by PCR. Sequencing used an Illumina HiSeq 2500. To normalize quantification of the TCRbeta repertoire, the TCR libraries were built with molecular barcoding that relied on unique molecular identifiers. The public reads were run again by TCRdb, first through fastp at Q25 and then through MiXCR, and only productive beta chains were kept. Rows are unified per CDR3 protein, each entry keeping the most common DNA and genes. Here the sample has around 230,000 distinct CDR3 sequences; about 15% occur a single time. The ten most abundant clones make up 43% of the sample. Per the publication, the treatment or condition label means: allogeneic hematopoietic cell transplantation with graft depleted of TCRalphabeta T cells and CD19 B cells. The children who served as transplant recipients had been given grafts of TCRalphabeta/CD19-depleted allogeneic hematopoietic cells.

This specimen comes from a study of T-cell reconstitution after alpha-beta-depleted transplantation in children (dated by TCRdb to the mid-2010s). At the level of the whole study: T-cell immune reconstitution after TCRalphabeta/CD19-depleted allogeneic hematopoietic cell transplantation in children was quantitatively tracked in the study by means of TCR repertoire profiling.

Relative to germline, V is missing 7 bases and J is missing 9 bases, with 6 bases of the junction outside any gene match. From its cysteine to its phenylalanine, the CDR3 spans 15 amino acids. The retained sequence is limited to the CDR3, 45 bases, with the frame set at the first base. General conclusions and limits of the study: In some patients, the high TCRbeta diversity seen at day 60 was put down to recipient T cells and intrathymic progenitors that had survived conditioning. The frequencies of hyperexpanded clones fell over the following months, and after one year, T-cell counts and TCRbeta diversity were mostly attributed to newly produced T cells. The apparently early alphabetaT-cell count recovery about two months after transplant was reportedly dependent on only several hundred rapidly expanded clones derived from non-depleted graft cells.

This TCR derives from a male patient aged 2 to 10 who had a stem cell transplant for acute lymphoblastic leukemia, so the T cells may come from the graft donor. The rearranged chain carries TRBV12-3 or TRBV12-4 and TRBJ2-2; TRBD2 agrees with 15 junctional bases. The specimen comprised PBMCs, mostly from graft donor cells, sampled 360 days after TCRalphabeta/CD19-depleted stem cell transplant. CDR3 sequence: CASTIGTSGGWELFF. The nucleotide sequence reads as follows: TGTGCCAGCACTATAGGGACTAGCGGGGGGTGGGAGCTGTTTTTT.